This T cell receptor (beta chain) was documented in a study of shared clonotypes between healthy human individuals. The table came from immunoSEQ multiplex PCR; TCRdb's copy has only in-frame clones and leaves some out. The sample has 400,000 to 500,000 clones; around 78% are singletons. The TCR comes from a woman aged 40-49 years in good health. Some clones in this sample may be carry-over from other donors' samples. Sequences were obtained from PBMCs.

This CDR3 reads CASSRGLTGELFF. CDR3 bases: TGTGCCAGCAGCCGGGGCCTCACCGGGGAGCTGTTTTTT. The chain carries TRBV7-3 and TRBJ2-2; D may be TRBD1 or TRBD2 (5 bases each). The germline V gene has CDR1 SGHTA and CDR2 FQGTGA. V lost 5 bases to trimming and J lost 4 bases, with 8 bases between them. The CDR3 totals 13 residues.